This entry lists 16 T cell receptor beta chains sequenced from one sample in a study of shared clonotypes between healthy human individuals. Assay used: immunoSEQ multiplex PCR; TCRdb lists only in-frame clones, some missing. The sample consists of approximately 2,300,000 clones, around 90% of them appearing once. Material: naive CD4+ T cells from PBMCs. Subset denoted: CD45RA+ positively selected. These receptors all stem from a man aged 18 to 35 in good health. Some clones in this sample may be carry-over from other donors' samples.

The V gene is TRBV7-9, the J gene TRBJ1-2; D unclear. In germline, CDR1 is SEHNR, CDR2 FQNEAQ (reference sequence). This CDR3 is built from 12 residues. Trimming cost V 5 bases and J 7 bases, with 11 bases left between them. The CDR3 sequence is CASSIELGGYTF. CDR3 sequence (DNA): TGTGCCAGCAGCATCGAACTGGGTGGCTACACCTTC.

V usage is TRBV6-6 and J usage is TRBJ1-2; D perhaps matches TRBD1 (6 bases). The CDR3 length is 11 residues. Germline values: CDR1 MNHNY, CDR2 SVGAGI (reference sequence). This CDR3 is CVVPGDPGYTF. The DNA for the CDR3 is TGTGTCGTTCCAGGGGACCCTGGCTACACCTTC.

The chain couples TRBV5-1 to TRBJ2-7; 8 nucleotides agree with TRBD2. The V gene's germline CDR1 is SGHRS and CDR2 YFSETQ. There are 16 residues in the CDR3. V was pared by 0 bases and J by 5 bases, with 10 bases of the junction left unmatched. This chain's CDR3 is CASSLAATSVTNEQYF. CDR3 nucleotides: TGCGCCAGCAGCTTGGCCGCGACTAGCGTAACCAACGAGCAGTACTTC. The variable domain in full, completed from reference TRBV5-1 and TRBJ2-7, reads KAGVTQTPRYLIKTRGQQVTLSCSPISGHRSVSWYQQTPGQGLQFLFEYFSETQRNKGNFPGRFSGRQFSNSRSEMNVSTLELGDSALYLCASSLAATSVTNEQYFGPGTRLTVT.

This sequence joins TRBV28 and TRBJ1-2; no reliable D call. The CDR3 runs to 13 residues. Trimming removed 7 bases from V and 7 bases from J, with 16 bases in between. CDR1 is MDHEN and CDR2 is SYDVKM in the germline V gene. CDR3 coding DNA: TGTGCCAGCAAGCCAAACCTACAGCGTGGCTACACCTTC. It specifies CASKPNLQRGYTF.

This sequence joins TRBV7-8 and TRBJ1-1; 11 nucleotides line up with TRBD1. This CDR3 is built from 15 residues. Per the germline V gene, CDR1 is SGHVS and CDR2 is FQNEAQ. V trimming: 0 bases; J trimming: 4 bases; junction bases outside the gene matches: 1. The CDR3 is CASSLAGQGGTEAFF. CDR3 sequence (DNA): TGTGCCAGCAGCTTAGCGGGACAGGGGGGCACTGAAGCTTTCTTT.

V and J are TRBV19 and TRBJ2-2; 7 bases are a match to TRBD2. This CDR3 has 13 amino acids. The J segment lost 6 bases and the V segment lost 5 bases, leaving 3 bases of the junction unmatched. From germline, CDR1 is LNHDA and CDR2 SQIVND (reference sequence). CDR3 coding DNA: TGTGCCAGTAGTGGACTAGTTTCCGGGGAGCTGTTTTTT. This codes for CASSGLVSGELFF.

This chain connects TRBV4-3 to TRBJ2-2; D perhaps matches TRBD2 (7 bases). Trimming left V 4 bases short and J 6 bases short, with 15 bases between. CDR1 is LGHNA, CDR2 YSLEER, per germline. CDR3 length equals 15 residues. CDR3 amino acids: CASSRGGAKAGELFF. CDR3 coding DNA: TGCGCCAGCAGCCGGGGGGGCGCGAAAGCCGGGGAGCTGTTTTTT.

The rearrangement joins TRBV4-3 to TRBJ2-7; 8 bases align to TRBD2. Germline CDR1 LGHNA, CDR2 YSLEER. Trimming took 3 bases from V and 0 from J; bases not matched to a gene: 7. This CDR3 spans 16 amino acids. The DNA for the CDR3 is TGCGCCAGCAGCCATCGGGGGGGGGCTAGCTCCTACGAGCAGTACTTC. Amino acids: CASSHRGGASSYEQYF.

The rearrangement uses TRBV28 and TRBJ2-1; tentatively, D is TRBD1 (6 bases). The V and J ends lost 6 bases and 5 bases respectively, with 11 bases between them. Per the germline V gene, CDR1 is MDHEN and CDR2 is SYDVKM. CDR3 length: 13 amino acids. The CDR3 DNA is TGTGCCAGCAGGACAGGTGGAAACAATGAGCAGTTCTTC. It specifies CASRTGGNNEQFF. Variable domain in full (rest from reference TRBV28 and TRBJ2-1): DVKVTQSSRYLVKRTGEKVFLECVQDMDHENMFWYRQDPGLGLRLIYFSYDVKMKEKGDIPEGYSVSREKKERFSLILESASTNQTSMYLCASRTGGNNEQFFGPGTRLTVL.

In this sample, this clone turned up once. The V and J genes are TRBV10-1 and TRBJ2-2; D remains ambiguous. This CDR3 is built from 18 residues. Germline V gene data show CDR1 as WNHNN and CDR2 as SYGVQD (reference sequence). V gave up 6 bases and J gave up 0 bases, with 20 bases separating them. CDR3 in DNA: TGCGCCAGCAGCCCTACCCAGTGGGATGCCTCGAACACCGGGGAGCTGTTTTTT. Its translation is CASSPTQWDASNTGELFF.

As regards this clone: Distinct nucleotide sequences in the sample also encode this CDR3. The gene calls are TRBV5-1 and TRBJ2-1; D is unresolved. Trimming stripped 0 bases from V and 2 bases from J, with 6 bases between. This CDR3 is 14 amino acids long. Germline V gives CDR1 SGHRS, CDR2 YFSETQ. Here the CDR3 reads CASSLGLPYNEQFF. For the CDR3, the DNA is TGCGCCAGCAGCTTGGGCCTCCCCTACAATGAGCAGTTCTTC.

The genes are TRBV18 and TRBJ1-5, with 10 bases matching TRBD1. The CDR3 totals 17 residues. V gave up 3 bases and J gave up 7 bases; unmatched junction bases: 12. CDR1 and CDR2 (germline): KGHSH, LQKENI. CDR3 in amino acids: CASSPFDRGRLGQPQHF. The CDR3 DNA sequence: TGTGCCAGCTCACCCTTCGACAGGGGGCGCCTAGGGCAGCCCCAGCATTTT.

The chain combines TRBV5-1 with TRBJ2-1; 9 bases line up with TRBD2. The CDR3 consists of 17 residues. The germline CDR1 and CDR2 sequences are SGHRS and YFSETQ. The V segment lost 1 base and the J segment 5 bases; nucleotides outside the gene matches: 10. The DNA for the CDR3 is TGCGCCAGCAGCTTGAGGATGATAGCGGGGGCCCACAATGAGCAGTTCTTC. Protein product: CASSLRMIAGAHNEQFF.

The chain carries TRBV19 and TRBJ2-7, with D perhaps TRBD1 (6 bases). The V end was cut by 4 bases, the J end by 0 bases, with 10 bases between. The CDR3 contains 14 residues. Germline V gene sequence: CDR1 LNHDA, CDR2 SQIVND (reference sequence). As DNA, the CDR3 is TGTGCCAGTAGTAACAGGGTCTCCTCCTACGAGCAGTACTTC. It is translated as CASSNRVSSYEQYF.

The rearrangement uses TRBV7-2 and TRBJ1-2; the D gene is possibly TRBD1 (6 bases). With 5 bases removed from V and 4 bases from J, the gap between germline ends came to 20 bases. The germline V gene has CDR1 SGHTA and CDR2 FQGNSA. The CDR3 consists of 16 residues. The CDR3 here is CASSPIRGGYRYGYTF. The CDR3 coding sequence is TGTGCCAGCAGCCCGATTAGGGGGGGCTACCGCTATGGCTACACCTTC.

The CDR3 loop reads CASSSTTNYGYTF. The CDR3 DNA follows: TGTGCCAGCAGCTCTACAACTAACTATGGCTACACCTTC. The rearrangement uses TRBV7-9 and TRBJ1-2; D gene uncertain. V was trimmed by 4 bases and J by 0 bases, leaving 6 bases between them. This CDR3 is 13 amino acids long. Germline CDR1 and CDR2: SEHNR and FQNEAQ (reference sequence).